This T cell receptor beta chain was sequenced in a study of T cell changes during pregnancy in multiple sclerosis (dated by TCRdb to between 2018 and 2021). Turning to the overall study: The study examined how the T cell repertoire changed over the course of pregnancy in women with multiple sclerosis.

V loses 8 bases at its end and J loses 7 bases; junction bases beyond the gene matches: 8. CDR1 and CDR2, per the germline V gene, are MGHRA and YSYEKL. Spanning cysteine to phenylalanine, the CDR3 consists of 15 amino acids. The only DNA kept is the CDR3, 45 bases in frame from the first base. The library relied on the immunoSEQ multiplex PCR assay. TCRdb holds this immuneACCESS table with in-frame rearrangements only. Some clones are missing; in checked studies, unresolved V genes explain under half, and the rest has no known cause. The sample data list about 24,000 clones, and 70% to 90% of these were observed just once. Of the sample, approximately 8% is held by the ten largest clones. A remark on this clone: The clone's antigen remains unknown. No quality values exist for individual bases; no much larger clone is one base distant.

This sequence uses TRBV4-1 and TRBJ1-4, and 12 junctional nucleotides match TRBD1. Sample: CD8+ T cells from peripheral blood mononuclear cells, taken in the first trimester of pregnancy. The sequence was obtained from a female donor in good health, enrolled as a control in a pregnancy study. The DNA sequence is given as TGCGCCAGCTGGGGGACAGGGGGCTCGGGTGAAAAACTGTTTTTT. This codes for CASWGTGGSGEKLFF.